What follows are 22 T cell receptor beta chains derived from one specimen sequenced in a study of blood T cell repertoires in COVID-19. Sequenced by immunoSEQ multiplex PCR; TCRdb stores in-frame clones only, minus some. The data hold 150,000 to 200,000 clones, with around 87% observed a single time. Input material: peripheral blood. The receptors were gathered from a man between 50 and 59 years old with acute or convalescent COVID-19.

The rearrangement links TRBV5-4 to TRBJ1-1, with D tentatively TRBD1 (5 bases). Per the germline V gene, CDR1 is SGHNT and CDR2 is YYREEE (reference sequence). V was trimmed by 4 bases and J by 5 bases, leaving 15 bases between them. The CDR3 covers 14 residues. The CDR3 sequence is CASSLNGAGTEAFF. CDR3 coding DNA: TGTGCCAGCAGCCTGAATGGGGCTGGAACTGAAGCTTTCTTT.

This chain connects TRBV30 to TRBJ1-1; 7 bases map to TRBD1. Trimming took 3 bases from V and 0 from J; bases not matched to a gene: 10. This CDR3 spans 16 amino acids. Germline lookup yields CDR1 GTSNPN and CDR2 SVGIG (reference sequence). CDR3 amino acids: CAWRVPGQSMNTEAFF. The CDR3 DNA is TGTGCCTGGAGGGTCCCGGGACAGTCCATGAACACTGAAGCTTTCTTT.

This chain joins TRBV7-6 and TRBJ2-7; a weak D match, TRBD1 (5 bases). CDR3 length equals 14 residues. The germline V gene encodes CDR1 SGHVS and CDR2 FNYEAQ. V shed 1 base and J shed 2 bases, with 9 bases lying between them. CDR3 sequence: CASSLEAGTYEQYV. In DNA, the CDR3 is TGTGCCAGCAGCTTAGAGGCAGGGACCTACGAGCAGTACGTC.

V usage is TRBV5-6 and J usage is TRBJ2-2, with D perhaps matching TRBD1 (6 bases). V shed 3 bases and J shed 1 base, with 7 bases lying between them. CDR1 is SGHDT, CDR2 YYEEEE, per germline. The CDR3 sequence is 14 residues long. CDR3 sequence (DNA): TGTGCCAGCAGCTCGGGACAGAACACCGGGGAGCTGTTTTTT. It specifies CASSSGQNTGELFF. The variable domain in full, completed from reference TRBV5-6 and TRBJ2-2, reads DAGVTQSPTHLIKTRGQQVTLRCSPKSGHDTVSWYQQALGQGPQFIFQYYEEEERQRGNFPDRFSGHQFPNYSSELNVNALLLGDSALYLCASSSGQNTGELFFGEGSRLTVL.

J is TRBJ2-7 and V is TRBV9, with 8 bases matching TRBD2. Germline values: CDR1 SGDLS, CDR2 YYNGEE. The junction had 4 bases not matched to a gene; V was cut back by 4 bases and J by 1 base. The CDR3 runs 14 residues. The CDR3 sequence is CASSSRLASYEQYF. CDR3 bases: TGTGCCAGCAGCTCCCGACTAGCGTCCTACGAGCAGTACTTC.

The chain links TRBV24-1 to TRBJ2-1; 10 bases map to TRBD1. The germline V gene encodes CDR1 KGHDR and CDR2 SFDVKD. Trimming removed 4 bases from V and 8 bases from J; junction bases left unmatched: 10. CDR3 length equals 16 residues. CDR3 sequence reads: CATSDAGTGEEDEQFF. The CDR3 nucleotides read TGTGCCACCAGTGACGCCGGGACAGGGGAGGAAGATGAGCAGTTCTTC.

The J gene is TRBJ2-3, the V gene TRBV7-3; 13 nucleotides agree with TRBD2. The germline V gene has CDR1 SGHTA and CDR2 FQGTGA. The CDR3 runs 15 residues. J was trimmed by 6 bases and V by 5 bases; bases with no gene match: 5. The CDR3 bases are TGTGCCAGCAGCCTCACTAGCGGGAGGGTGGATACGCAGTATTTT. Translating gives CASSLTSGRVDTQYF.

The chain carries TRBV27 and TRBJ1-6; D is ambiguous. CDR1 and CDR2 (germline): MNHEY, SMNVEV (reference sequence). This CDR3 contains 17 residues. The germline V and J ends were trimmed by 0 bases and 0 bases, with 9 bases remaining between them. The CDR3 is CASSLSIGSSYNSPLHF. The DNA of the CDR3 is TGTGCCAGCAGTTTATCGATCGGGAGCTCCTATAATTCACCCCTCCACTTT.

The rearrangement joins TRBV7-3 to TRBJ2-2; D gene uncertain. The germline V and J ends were trimmed by 4 bases and 3 bases, with 9 bases remaining between them. Germline CDR1 SGHTA, CDR2 FQGTGA. This CDR3 has 14 amino acids. In DNA, the CDR3 is TGTGCCAGCAGCTCCCTACCCCACACCGGGGAGCTGTTTTTT. The encoded protein is CASSSLPHTGELFF.

This clone was seen only once. The chain links TRBV27 to TRBJ2-2; the match to TRBD2 covers 7 bases. The ends lost 7 bases at V and 1 base at J; junction bases unmatched: 12. CDR1 is MNHEY, CDR2 SMNVEV, per germline (reference sequence). The CDR3 length is 17 residues. The CDR3 DNA sequence: TGTGCCAGCACACACCAAATAGCTAGCGGGAACACCGGGGAGCTGTTTTTT. Protein: CASTHQIASGNTGELFF.

The chain employs TRBV19 and TRBJ2-3; 11 bases agree with TRBD2. The ends lost 8 bases at V and 9 bases at J; junction bases unmatched: 10. The CDR3 runs 14 residues. CDR1 LNHDA and CDR2 SQIVND come from the germline V gene (reference sequence). The CDR3 coding sequence is TGTGCCAGTGGGCTAGCGGGGGGCCCGTACACGCAGTATTTT. Protein: CASGLAGGPYTQYF.

V is TRBV5-1 and J is TRBJ2-2; a weak D match, TRBD2 (6 bases). Germline V lookup: CDR1 SGHRS, CDR2 YFSETQ. V was cut by 0 bases and J by 3 bases, with 9 bases left in between. The CDR3 contains 15 residues. CDR3 sequence (DNA): TGCGCCAGCAGCTTGGTAGCGGATTACACCGGGGAGCTGTTTTTT. It specifies CASSLVADYTGELFF.

This chain uses TRBV14 with TRBJ1-2, with 7 bases matching TRBD1. J was trimmed by 8 bases and V by 2 bases; bases with no gene match: 14. Germline CDR1 reads SGHDN; CDR2 reads FVKESK. This CDR3 region has 16 residues. CDR3 nucleotide sequence: TGTGCCAGCAGCCAACAGGACAGGAGGCTTACTGGGGGCTACACCTTC. This sequence encodes CASSQQDRRLTGGYTF.

The rearrangement joins TRBV5-1 to TRBJ2-1; a possible D gene is TRBD1 (6 bases). Trimming stripped 0 bases from V and 8 bases from J, with 15 bases between. The germline CDR1 and CDR2 sequences are SGHRS and YFSETQ. This CDR3 spans 15 amino acids. The CDR3 DNA reads as TGCGCCAGCAGCTTGGGGCCAGGGGCTAACGATGAGCAGTTCTTC. The encoded protein is CASSLGPGANDEQFF.

The chain carries TRBV18 and TRBJ2-2; perhaps TRBD1 as D (6 bases). The CDR3 runs to 15 residues. Germline CDR1 KGHSH, CDR2 LQKENI. Trimming removed 5 bases at V and 5 bases at J, with 15 bases between. CDR3 nucleotide sequence: TGTGCCAGCTCATCCACAGGGTTGAAAACCGGGGAGCTGTTTTTT. Residues: CASSSTGLKTGELFF.

V is TRBV6-1 and J is TRBJ2-7, with a weak D call TRBD1 (6 bases). Trimming took 1 base from V and 5 from J, leaving 18 bases between them. Per the germline V gene, CDR1 is MNHNS and CDR2 is SASEGT. The length of the CDR3 is 16 residues. CDR3 sequence: CASSEVDTGKIHEQYF. CDR3 nucleotides: TGTGCCAGCAGTGAAGTTGATACAGGGAAGATCCACGAGCAGTACTTC.

This chain connects TRBV6-5 to TRBJ1-2, with 9 bases that match TRBD1. The CDR3 is 16 amino acids. V shed 2 bases and J 5 bases; nucleotides not matched to a gene: 9. The germline CDR1 and CDR2 sequences are MNHEY and SVGAGI. CDR3 amino acids: CASSYGGGQGLYGYTF. The CDR3 DNA is TGTGCCAGCAGTTACGGGGGGGGACAGGGCCTATATGGCTACACCTTC.

J is TRBJ1-6 and V is TRBV28; 8 bases match TRBD1. This CDR3 has 15 residues. Germline trimming cut 4 bases from V and 9 bases from J; bases unmatched to any gene: 8. In germline, CDR1 is MDHEN, CDR2 SYDVKM. CDR3 protein: CASSSPTGDPSPLHF. The CDR3 nucleotides read TGTGCCAGCAGTTCCCCGACAGGGGACCCTTCACCCCTCCACTTT.

The gene calls are TRBV7-9 and TRBJ2-3, with 8 bases identical to TRBD1. The germline CDR1 and CDR2 sequences are SEHNR and FQNEAQ (reference sequence). Trimming took 8 bases from V and 5 from J; bases not matched to a gene: 6. The CDR3 is made up of 13 amino acids. The CDR3 reads CASSQGAVDTQYF. CDR3 coding DNA: TGTGCCAGCTCGCAGGGGGCCGTAGATACGCAGTATTTT.

This chain connects TRBV7-8 to TRBJ1-2; TRBD1 matches at 9 bases. There are 15 residues in the CDR3. The V gene end was trimmed by 5 bases and the J gene end by 5 bases; junction bases not matched to a gene: 9. The V gene's germline CDR1 is SGHVS and CDR2 FQNEAQ. CDR3 loop: CASSPGQGRQYGYTF. The CDR3 DNA follows: TGTGCCAGCAGCCCGGGACAGGGACGCCAATATGGCTACACCTTC.

V is TRBV13 and J is TRBJ2-7; 10 positions match TRBD2. Germline CDR1 reads PRHDT; CDR2 reads FYEKMQ (reference sequence). This CDR3 spans 14 amino acids. The J segment lost 2 bases and the V segment lost 4 bases, leaving 2 bases of the junction unmatched. The CDR3 DNA reads TGTGCCAGCAGCTCCGGACTAGCGGCCTACGAGCAGTACGTC. Its translation is CASSSGLAAYEQYV.

The CDR3 DNA sequence: TGTGCCAGTAGTTTTACAGGGGGCCTTCGTGAAAAACTGTTTTTT. Translation: CASSFTGGLREKLFF. The V gene is TRBV19, the J gene TRBJ1-4; 9 nucleotides align to TRBD1. The length of the CDR3 is 15 residues. V lost 5 bases to trimming and J lost 7 bases; unmatched junction nucleotides: 8. Germline values: CDR1 LNHDA, CDR2 SQIVND (reference sequence).